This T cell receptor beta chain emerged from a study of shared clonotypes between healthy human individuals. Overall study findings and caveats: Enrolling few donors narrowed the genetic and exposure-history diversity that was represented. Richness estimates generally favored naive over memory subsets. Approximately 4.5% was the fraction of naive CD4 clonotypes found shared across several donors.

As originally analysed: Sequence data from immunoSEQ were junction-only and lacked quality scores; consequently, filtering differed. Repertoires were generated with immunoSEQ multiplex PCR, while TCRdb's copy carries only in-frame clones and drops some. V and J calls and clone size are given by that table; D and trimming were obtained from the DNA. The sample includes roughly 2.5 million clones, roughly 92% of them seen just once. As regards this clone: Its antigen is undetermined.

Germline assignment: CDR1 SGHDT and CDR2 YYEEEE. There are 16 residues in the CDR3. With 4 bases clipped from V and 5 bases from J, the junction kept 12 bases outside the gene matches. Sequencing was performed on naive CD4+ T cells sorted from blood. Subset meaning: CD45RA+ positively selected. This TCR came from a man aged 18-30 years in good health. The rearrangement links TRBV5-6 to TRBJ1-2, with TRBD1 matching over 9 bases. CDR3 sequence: CASSRPGTGILYGYTF. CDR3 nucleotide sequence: TGTGCCAGCAGCCGTCCCGGGACAGGGATCTTATATGGCTACACCTTC.